Each of the 5 T cell receptor beta chains below was sequenced from the same sample in a study of CD8 T cells in ankylosing spondylitis. Study findings and constraints: Typical of ankylosing spondylitis blood, it appeared, was a TCR beta motif of eight highly homologous variants.

TCRdb passed the 5' RACE reads through MiXCR, listing each CDR3 protein once. The table shows approximately 400,000 distinct CDR3 sequences, with more than 25% occurring only once. No antigen is known for these receptors. Sequencing input: blood, either unsorted or a sorted T cell fraction (not recorded which). The receptor set was obtained from a male donor with ankylosing spondylitis.

This clonotype was seen ten or more times. The V call is TRBV5-6, the J call TRBJ2-7, with 9 bases aligning to TRBD1. Trimming removed 4 bases from V and 6 bases from J; junction bases left unmatched: 8. The germline V gene encodes CDR1 SGHDT and CDR2 YYEEEE. The CDR3 is 14 amino acids. CDR3 DNA sequence: TGTGCCAGCAGCCAAGGACAGGGGTGGGGCGAGCAGTACTTC. It translates to CASSQGQGWGEQYF.

The chain employs TRBV5-1 and TRBJ1-2, with D perhaps TRBD1 (5 bases). Deletions cut 4 bases from V and 4 bases from J, with 20 bases between. Germline V gene data show CDR1 as SGHRS and CDR2 as YFSETQ. The CDR3 extends over 16 amino acids. This CDR3 is CASSGGGNIFGYGYTF. CDR3 sequence (DNA): TGCGCCAGCAGCGGGGGGGGAAACATCTTCGGCTATGGCTACACCTTC.

The chain couples TRBV2 to TRBJ2-3, with D perhaps matching TRBD1 (6 bases). V gave up 7 bases and J gave up 14 bases, with 19 bases separating them. Germline assignment: CDR1 SNHLY and CDR2 FYNNEI. The CDR3 contains 12 residues. CDR3: CASTPDRSKRYF. CDR3 in DNA: TGTGCCAGCACTCCCGACAGGTCAAAGCGGTATTTT.

This clonotype was picked up one time. This rearrangement joins TRBV24-1 to TRBJ2-2; 7 bases map to TRBD1. With 4 bases clipped from V and 3 bases from J, the junction kept 4 bases outside the gene matches. The V gene's germline CDR1 is KGHDR and CDR2 SFDVKD. The CDR3 is 15 residues long. This chain's CDR3 is CATSDRDSYTGELFF. As DNA, the CDR3 is TGTGCCACCAGTGACCGGGACAGTTACACCGGGGAGCTGTTTTTT.

The CDR3 sequence is CASTPGDIRRYINTEAFF. The DNA of the CDR3 is TGTGCCAGCACTCCGGGCGATATTCGGAGATACATAAACACTGAAGCTTTCTTT. The chain combines TRBV21-1 with TRBJ1-1; TRBD1, as called in the table, went unchecked against the DNA. TRBV21-1 is a documented pseudogene. This CDR3 is built from 18 residues.